This TCR beta chain was sequenced for a study of PD-1 blockade in classical Hodgkin lymphoma (dated by TCRdb to 2019 to 2021). Looking at the study overall: Nivolumab dosing was 3 mg/kg intravenously every 2 weeks, continuing until either disease progression or unacceptable toxicity. A peripheral blood immune signature of response to PD-1 blockade in classical Hodgkin lymphoma was defined using TCR beta sequencing and CyTOF. General study outcomes and caveats: Among trial patients, those achieving complete response had baseline diversity similar to that of newly diagnosed patients, while diversity was significantly lower in partial responders and progressors. CD4+ but not CD8+ TCR diversity rose significantly by C4D1 (p=0.0027 vs p=0.16), most apparent in complete responders (p=0.02). Diversity was lower in patients who began nivolumab less than 1 year after ASCT, so these patients were left out of later analyses to avoid confounding by immune reconstitution. Baseline TCR diversity was reported to be lower in newly diagnosed patients than in healthy donors and to be lower still in relapsed/refractory patients. The study was limited to a single clinical trial cohort, and causes of repertoire differences, possibly disease activity or prior therapy, remained undefined.

From cysteine to phenylalanine, the CDR3 is 15 amino acids long. The only DNA kept is the CDR3, 45 bases in frame from the first base. The germline V gene yields SGHRS for CDR1 and YFSETQ for CDR2. V loses 3 bases, J loses 0 bases, and the germline ends lie 12 bases apart. The Qiagen DNeasy kit was used to extract genomic DNA both from unsorted PBMCs and from the negatively selected CD4+ and CD8+ fractions. TCR beta CDR3 regions were amplified by immunoSEQ multiplex PCR using primers annealing to V and J segments. A synthetic immune receptor repertoire was used to minimize amplification bias, and any remaining bias was removed computationally after sequencing. Per the original workflow: Repertoire diversity was quantified as the Shannon entropy index using custom Python scripts. Unsorted, CD4+ and CD8+ repertoires were analyzed separately, except in combined analyses where CD4+ and CD8+ sequences were merged in silico. Clonal expansion was defined as a frequency increase of at least 2-fold after treatment compared with C1D1, and clones undetected at baseline were assigned a pseudocount of 0.5. Clones with 0 or 1 copy at C1D1 were classified as singleton clones, and clones with 2 or more copies were classified as non-singleton clones. Clones expanded in unsorted samples were assigned a CD4+, CD8+ or unknown annotation through matching of protein sequences in sorted samples from the same patient. Wilcoxon tests on paired samples were used to test diversity changes from C1D1 to C4D1. Not all clones reach the TCRdb copy of this immuneACCESS table, which keeps in-frame sequences only. Checked studies attribute under half of the gap to unresolved V genes and leave the rest unexplained. The V and J calls and clone size come from that table; D and trimming were worked out from the DNA. The table for this sample lists about 40,000 clones; 60% to 75% of them were counted only once. Of the sample, over 2.5% is held by the ten largest clones.

This clone has a handful of counts. It has no known antigen specificity. No base quality values were provided; no much bigger clone lies one nucleotide off. The time point label of this sample denotes: cycle 1 day 1 (C1D1), immediately before nivolumab initiation. Every trial patient had relapsed following autologous stem cell transplantation, and prior brentuximab vedotin exposure was what differed among cohorts A, B and C. The trial cohort comprised 56 patients with relapsed/refractory classical Hodgkin lymphoma whose best overall responses were complete response, partial response or progressive disease. Trial patients were treated with single-agent nivolumab in the multi-cohort phase II CheckMate 205 trial. An independent review committee assessed best overall response by applying the 2007 International Working Group response criteria. PBMCs from the trial were collected at three points: immediately before nivolumab initiation (C1D1), and during therapy at cycle 2 day 1 and cycle 4 day 1. Peripheral blood was collected in 8 mL Vacutainer Cell Preparation Tubes, from which PBMCs were isolated by centrifugation and then cryopreserved.

Sequencing used peripheral blood mononuclear cells (PBMCs), obtained at baseline. The TCR sequence derives from a human donor with classical Hodgkin lymphoma. The V gene is TRBV5-1 and the J gene is TRBJ1-1, with a tentative D gene TRBD1 over 5 matching bases. Here is the DNA: TGCGCCAGCAGCTATCAGACAGACATGAACACTGAAGCTTTCTTT. This codes for CASSYQTDMNTEAFF. This CDR3, with the reference TRBV5-1 and TRBJ1-1 proteins standing in past its ends, gives the full variable domain KAGVTQTPRYLIKTRGQQVTLSCSPISGHRSVSWYQQTPGQGLQFLFEYFSETQRNKGNFPGRFSGRQFSNSRSEMNVSTLELGDSALYLCASSYQTDMNTEAFFGQGTRLTVV.